The entry that follows covers one TCR beta chain sequence. Its antigen is unknown. The authors prepared UMI-labeled TRB cDNA libraries by 5' RACE. TCRdb re-called the 5' RACE reads and gives one entry per CDR3 protein, without DNA. Recorded for this sample: some 130,000 distinct CDR3 sequences. The data derive from a study of CXCR3-negative and CXCR3-positive naive CD8 T cells. The CDR3 contains 13 residues. CDR1 is SGHRS and CDR2 is YFSETQ in the germline V gene. General study findings and limits: More hydrophobic TRB CDR3s were found in CXCR3-positive naive cells than in CXCR3-negative naive cells.

Sequences were obtained from naive CXCR3+ CD8+ T cells from blood. The subset: CD45RO-CCR7+CD27+CD95- naive CD8+ T cells expressing CXCR3 (TNR3+). The chain employs TRBV5-1 and TRBJ1-6. The TCR was taken from a human donor in good health. Some clones in this sample may be carry-over from other donors' samples. The CDR3 reads CASSLDYNSPLHF.